These 32 T cell receptor beta chains were sequenced from one sample in a study of shared clonotypes between healthy human individuals. Clones were read by immunoSEQ multiplex PCR, and TCRdb kept only the in-frame ones, dropping some. This repertoire shows about 680,000 clones, about three quarters found once; its top ten account for 1.8%. The sequencing sample was made of memory CD4+ T cells sorted from blood. Indicated subset: CD45RA-negative fraction. The receptors shown here come from a woman aged 25-40 years in good health.

The rearrangement joins TRBV5-1 to TRBJ2-1; D may be TRBD2 (6 bases). V was cut by 1 base and J by 6 bases, with 11 bases left in between. CDR3 length equals 14 residues. Germline V gene data show CDR1 as SGHRS and CDR2 as YFSETQ. This chain's CDR3 is CASSLNGGSNEQFF. In nucleotides, the CDR3 is TGCGCCAGCAGCTTGAACGGAGGGAGCAATGAGCAGTTCTTC.

This chain uses TRBV7-9 with TRBJ2-7, with D maybe TRBD2 (7 bases). Deletions cut 5 bases from V and 11 bases from J, with 25 bases between. There are 15 residues in the CDR3. The germline gives CDR1 SEHNR, CDR2 FQNEAQ (reference sequence). In nucleotides, the CDR3 is TGTGCCAGCAGCCGTGGGGGGGCCGAAACCCTACGTGAGTACTTC. Amino acids: CASSRGGAETLREYF.

The chain combines TRBV6-7 with TRBJ2-1; D tentatively reads TRBD1 or TRBD2 (5 bases each). TRBV6-7 is designated an ORF whose function remains uncertain. This CDR3 has 16 residues. V was pared by 5 bases and J by 0 bases, with 14 bases between. The CDR3 loop is CASSPIIGTSYNEQFF. In DNA, the CDR3 is TGTGCCAGCAGTCCAATAATAGGGACCTCCTACAATGAGCAGTTCTTC.

This clone was observed a single time. This chain joins TRBV5-4 and TRBJ1-2; 8 bases agree with TRBD1. This CDR3 contains 14 residues. CDR1 and CDR2 from the germline V gene are SGHNT and YYREEE (reference sequence). V lost 4 bases to trimming and J lost 8 bases; unmatched junction nucleotides: 10. The CDR3 DNA follows: TGTGCCAGCAGCCGGCCAGGGACAGGCCGGGGCTACACCTTC. This gives the protein CASSRPGTGRGYTF.

V is TRBV7-2 and J is TRBJ2-1, with TRBD2 matching 8 bases. CDR3 size: 14 residues. Trimming took 10 bases from V and 2 from J; bases not matched to a gene: 7. Germline-derived CDR1 and CDR2 are SGHTA and FQGNSA. The CDR3: CATAAGRAYNEQFF. DNA for the CDR3: TGTGCCACCGCCGCCGGGAGGGCCTACAATGAGCAGTTCTTC. The whole variable domain, filled in from reference TRBV7-2 and TRBJ2-1, reads GAGVSQSPSNKVTEKGKDVELRCDPISGHTALYWYRQSLGQGLEFLIYFQGNSAPDKSGLPSDRFSAERTGGSVSTLTIQRTQQEDSAVYLCATAAGRAYNEQFFGPGTRLTVL.

The CDR3, as DNA: TGTGCCAGCAGCCTCGGGACAGCTAGCTATGGCTACACCTTC. Protein sequence: CASSLGTASYGYTF. The chain combines TRBV5-6 with TRBJ1-2; 7 bases are a match to TRBD1. The V gene's germline CDR1 is SGHDT and CDR2 YYEEEE. V lost 4 bases, J lost 4 bases, and 7 bases stayed unmatched. The length of the CDR3 is 14 residues.

This clone appeared once. This chain uses TRBV6-1 with TRBJ2-3; 7 nucleotides line up with TRBD2. The junction had 5 bases not matched to a gene; V was cut back by 5 bases and J by 6 bases. Germline-derived CDR1 and CDR2 are MNHNS and SASEGT. The CDR3 consists of 13 residues. The CDR3 loop is CASSQREPDTQYF. The CDR3 DNA is TGTGCCAGCAGTCAGCGGGAACCTGATACGCAGTATTTT.

The chain joins TRBV19 to TRBJ1-5, with D possibly TRBD1 on 5 matching bases. The length of the CDR3 is 14 residues. Germline V gene lookup returns CDR1 LNHDA and CDR2 SQIVND (reference sequence). V lost 11 bases, J lost 6 bases, and 20 bases lay in between. The CDR3 loop is CASRFKGLSQPQHF. The CDR3 DNA reads as TGTGCCTCTCGGTTTAAGGGGCTCAGTCAGCCCCAGCATTTT.

The chain has TRBV2 and TRBJ1-5, with D perhaps TRBD1 (5 bases). The CDR3 sequence is 15 residues long. The V and J ends lost 7 bases and 0 bases respectively, with 13 bases between them. From germline, CDR1 is SNHLY and CDR2 FYNNEI. CDR3 residues: CASTRRDLSNQPQHF. The CDR3 DNA sequence: TGTGCCAGCACCCGGAGGGACCTTAGCAATCAGCCCCAGCATTTT.

This clone appeared a few times. The chain employs TRBV9 and TRBJ2-1, with D possibly being TRBD2 (6 bases). The length of the CDR3 is 18 residues. CDR1 is SGDLS, CDR2 YYNGEE, per germline. The ends were cut back, 6 bases at V and 6 bases at J, with 28 bases in the middle. CDR3 sequence reads: CASNKIVGAAGISNEQFF. The DNA for the CDR3 is TGTGCCAGCAACAAGATAGTGGGTGCGGCGGGAATCAGCAATGAGCAGTTCTTC.

V gene TRBV28 combines with J gene TRBJ2-5; weak D call: TRBD2 (7 bases). V gave up 6 bases and J gave up 4 bases, with 21 bases separating them. The CDR3 runs to 16 residues. Germline V gene lookup returns CDR1 MDHEN and CDR2 SYDVKM. In DNA, the CDR3 is TGTGCCAGCAGGGGTAGACTAGGGGGGGCCCCAGAGACCCAGTACTTC. This encodes CASRGRLGGAPETQYF.

The chain couples TRBV7-9 to TRBJ2-1; TRBD1 is a possible D gene (5 bases). V lost 7 bases and J 9 bases, leaving 19 bases between the germline ends. CDR3 size: 14 residues. CDR1 is SEHNR and CDR2 is FQNEAQ in the germline V gene (reference sequence). In nucleotides, the CDR3 is TGTGCCAGCACCAAACAGGATGGCCTGGGTGAGCAGTTCTTC. It codes for CASTKQDGLGEQFF. Full variable domain (missing parts from reference TRBV7-9 and TRBJ2-1): DTGVSQNPRHKITKRGQNVTFRCDPISEHNRLYWYRQTLGQGPEFLTYFQNEAQLEKSRLLSDRFSAERPKGSFSTLEIQRTEQGDSAMYLCASTKQDGLGEQFFGPGTRLTVL.

DNA for the CDR3: TGTGCCAGCAGTCCGGGTCAGGACTATGGCTACACCTTC. This sequence encodes CASSPGQDYGYTF. The chain recombines TRBV2 with TRBJ1-2, with unresolved D. Germline CDR1 and CDR2: SNHLY and FYNNEI. The CDR3 runs 13 residues. Between the trimmed V and J ends, which lost 5 bases and 3 bases, there was a span of 10 bases.

The rearrangement joins TRBV15 to TRBJ2-3; 9 bases agree with TRBD1. The CDR3 consists of 16 residues. CDR1 LNHNV and CDR2 YYDKDF come from the germline V gene (reference sequence). Unmatched junction bases numbered 10, after V lost 3 bases and J lost 6 bases. This CDR3 is CATSRGGRTGADTQYF. The DNA for the CDR3 is TGTGCCACCAGCAGGGGGGGGAGGACAGGGGCCGATACGCAGTATTTT.

V usage is TRBV29-1 and J usage is TRBJ2-5, with 14 bases aligning to TRBD2. After removal of 4 bases from V and 5 bases from J, the junction contained 0 bases not matched to a gene. CDR1 and CDR2 (germline): SQVTM, ANQGSEA. The CDR3 spans 13 residues. The CDR3 sequence is CSVGLAGGETQYF. The CDR3 bases are TGCAGCGTTGGACTAGCGGGAGGGGAGACCCAGTACTTC.

A note on this clone: A read error may explain this, as a much larger clone is one base away. Other nucleotide sequences in the sample specify the same CDR3. This chain joins TRBV19 and TRBJ1-1; TRBD1 might be the D (5 bases). Trimming left V 7 bases short and J 0 bases short, with 9 bases between. The CDR3 covers 13 residues. Per germline, CDR1 LNHDA and CDR2 SQIVND (reference sequence). The CDR3 sequence: CASKEGMNTEAFF. CDR3 sequence (DNA): TGTGCCAGTAAGGAGGGGATGAACACTGAAGCTTTCTTT.

The rearrangement uses TRBV9 and TRBJ2-1; 12 bases line up with TRBD1. Germline loops: CDR1 SGDLS, CDR2 YYNGEE. The CDR3 totals 15 residues. V shed 1 base and J 9 bases; nucleotides not matched to a gene: 5. CDR3 nucleotides: TGTGCCAGCAGCGTAACGGGACAGGGGGCCGGTGAGCAGTTCTTC. It codes for CASSVTGQGAGEQFF.

The CDR3 loop reads CASSLGASGSHTDTQYF. In DNA, the CDR3 is TGTGCCAGCAGCTTGGGGGCTAGCGGGAGTCACACAGATACGCAGTATTTT. This chain uses TRBV7-9 with TRBJ2-3; 10 positions match TRBD2. Germline V CDR1 and CDR2: SEHNR, FQNEAQ (reference sequence). The V gene end was trimmed by 3 bases and the J gene end by 2 bases; junction bases not matched to a gene: 8. The length of the CDR3 is 17 residues.

The chain carries TRBV5-8 and TRBJ1-1, with D perhaps matching TRBD1 (5 bases). Germline values: CDR1 SGHTS, CDR2 YDEGEE. This CDR3 has 14 amino acids. The ends were cut back, 4 bases at V and 1 base at J, with 11 bases in the middle. CDR3 amino acids: CASSLGTGNTEAFF. The DNA of the CDR3 is TGTGCCAGCAGCCTGGGCACAGGGAACACTGAAGCTTTCTTT.

The V and J genes are TRBV6-9 and TRBJ1-3; D gene ambiguous. Germline loops: CDR1 MNHGY, CDR2 SVAAGI. The CDR3 is made up of 19 amino acids. V was shortened by 3 bases and J by 0 bases, with 21 bases between the two germline ends. The CDR3 here is CASSYPETSDVSSGNTIYF. The CDR3, as DNA: TGTGCCAGCAGTTACCCTGAAACCTCGGACGTGAGCTCTGGAAACACCATATATTTT.

The count of this clone is one. The rearrangement links TRBV30 to TRBJ2-7, with 7 bases identical to TRBD2. This CDR3 is built from 12 residues. J lost 3 bases, V lost 6 bases, and 5 bases had no gene match. CDR1 and CDR2 from the germline V gene are GTSNPN and SVGIG (reference sequence). This CDR3 is CACSSGSYEQYF. The CDR3 region has the DNA TGTGCCTGTTCTAGCGGCAGCTACGAGCAGTACTTC.

This clone has a single count. The chain carries TRBV2 and TRBJ2-7; D not resolved. Trimming shortened V by 2 bases and J by 1 base, and 3 bases separated the two germline ends. The length of the CDR3 is 12 residues. Germline CDR1 SNHLY, CDR2 FYNNEI. The CDR3 sequence: CASSETSYEQYF. The CDR3 bases are TGTGCCAGCAGTGAAACGTCCTACGAGCAGTACTTC.

This clone was seen only a few times. The V gene is TRBV27, the J gene TRBJ2-5; D is perhaps TRBD1 (6 bases). Trimming took off 2 bases at V and 3 bases at J, with 10 bases between the two ends. Germline V gene sequence: CDR1 MNHEY, CDR2 SMNVEV (reference sequence). The CDR3 contains 14 residues. In DNA, the CDR3 is TGTGCCAGCAGTTTAATGGGGGCGGAAGAGACCCAGTACTTC. This gives the protein CASSLMGAEETQYF.

This clone was recorded once. This chain joins TRBV2 and TRBJ2-5; a weak D match, TRBD1 (6 bases). CDR1 and CDR2 from the germline V gene are SNHLY and FYNNEI. The CDR3 is 13 residues long. V was pared by 7 bases and J by 7 bases, with 16 bases between. The CDR3 nucleotides are TGTGCCAGCAACAGGGACACCGGCGTGACCCAGTACTTC. Protein sequence: CASNRDTGVTQYF.

This clone appeared once. Relative to the germline gene, one junction end is altered; a read error may explain this. The rearrangement joins TRBV9 to TRBJ1-4, with D possibly being TRBD1 (5 bases). Germline values: CDR1 SGDLS, CDR2 YYNGEE. CDR3 length: 17 amino acids. The CDR3 here is CASSQGLGGRTYEKLFF. CDR3 coding DNA: TGTGCCAGCAGCCAAGGTTTGGGGGGGAGAACTTATGAAAAACTGTTTTTT. The full variable domain, completed using reference TRBV9 and TRBJ1-4, is DSGVTQTPKHLITATGQRVTLRCSPRSGDLSVYWYQQSLDQGLQFLIQYYNGEERAKGNILERFSAQQFPDLHSELNLSSLELGDSALYFCASSQGLGGRTYEKLFFGSGTQLSVL.

This sequence joins TRBV9 and TRBJ1-1; D gene unclear. The germline V gene encodes CDR1 SGDLS and CDR2 YYNGEE. V was pared by 4 bases and J by 3 bases, with 13 bases between. CDR3 length: 14 residues. The CDR3 DNA is TGTGCCAGCAGCTGGGTCAGCCAGGACACTGAAGCTTTCTTT. Translated: CASSWVSQDTEAFF.

CDR3 bases: TGTGCCAGCAGCCCACGTTTACAGGGGGTGACTGAAGCTTTCTTT. It codes for CASSPRLQGVTEAFF. V and J are TRBV11-2 and TRBJ1-1; the match to TRBD1 covers 8 bases. The CDR3 sequence is 15 residues long. V gave up 5 bases and J gave up 5 bases; unmatched junction bases: 10. CDR1 and CDR2 (germline): SGHAT, FQNNGV.

The chain has TRBV9 and TRBJ1-5; no definite D call. V lost 0 bases, J lost 0 bases, and 10 bases lay in between. Looked up from germline, CDR1 is SGDLS and CDR2 is YYNGEE. The CDR3 length is 16 residues. CDR3: CASSVVTGNSNQPQHF. The CDR3 bases are TGTGCCAGCAGCGTAGTGACGGGTAATAGCAATCAGCCCCAGCATTTT.

V usage is TRBV6-6 and J usage is TRBJ2-3; the match to TRBD1 covers 8 bases. J was trimmed by 4 bases and V by 6 bases; bases with no gene match: 9. This CDR3 region has 15 residues. Germline V gene lookup returns CDR1 MNHNY and CDR2 SVGAGI (reference sequence). CDR3 bases: TGTGCCAGCAGCGGTGGACAGGGTAGCGCAGATACGCAGTATTTT. The encoded protein is CASSGGQGSADTQYF.

The chain carries TRBV29-1 and TRBJ1-1, with 7 bases lining up with TRBD1. The CDR3 loop spans 13 amino acids. V gave up 8 bases and J gave up 1 base; unmatched junction bases: 7. CDR1 and CDR2 from the germline V gene are SQVTM and ANQGSEA. This CDR3 is CSIRTGGNTEAFF. The CDR3 coding sequence is TGCAGCATACGGACAGGAGGGAACACTGAAGCTTTCTTT. Full variable domain (remainder filled in from reference TRBV29-1 and TRBJ1-1): SAVISQKPSRDICQRGTSLTIQCQVDSQVTMMFWYRQQPGQSLTLIATANQGSEATYESGFVIDKFPISRPNLTFSTLTVSNMSPEDSSIYLCSIRTGGNTEAFFGQGTRLTVV.

The chain is built from TRBV2 and TRBJ2-2, with D unresolved. The germline V gene has CDR1 SNHLY and CDR2 FYNNEI. The CDR3 totals 14 residues. Trimming shortened V by 9 bases and J by 4 bases, and 15 bases separated the two germline ends. This chain's CDR3 is CASLVTLFTGELFF. DNA for the CDR3: TGTGCCAGTCTAGTTACCCTATTCACCGGGGAGCTGTTTTTT.

V gene TRBV9 combines with J gene TRBJ2-6; the D gene is possibly TRBD2 (5 bases). Trimming stripped 0 bases from V and 0 bases from J, with 10 bases between. CDR3 length: 17 amino acids. The V gene's germline CDR1 is SGDLS and CDR2 YYNGEE. CDR3 residues: CASSVAGIGSGANVLTF. CDR3 DNA: TGTGCCAGCAGCGTAGCCGGGATCGGCTCTGGGGCCAACGTCCTGACTTTC.